The clone carrying this T cell receptor beta chain was seen more than once but under ten times. Its antigen is unknown. Germline-derived CDR1 and CDR2 are SGHTA and FQGNSA. V trimming: 4 bases; J trimming: 4 bases; junction bases outside the gene matches: 2. The CDR3 runs to 14 residues. Each CDR3 protein gets one entry after TCRdb re-called the 5' RACE reads with MiXCR. The profile shows 200,000 to 300,000 distinct CDR3 sequences, 13% of them singletons. These data are taken from a study of T cells after yellow fever vaccination. The study's findings and limits: The appearance of a small share of clonotypes in both CD4 and CD8 compartments was observed. The booster response re-showed most primary clones: approximately 95% CD4, 88% CD8.

This chain uses TRBV7-2 with TRBJ2-1; 9 bases agree with TRBD1. The receptor's source is a man aged 25-45 years who received the YFV17D yellow fever vaccine. The sequences come from CD4+ T cells sorted from PBMCs, collected 45 days after the yellow fever booster vaccination. The CDR3 DNA follows: TGTGCCAGCAGCTACGGGACAGGGTACAATGAGCAGTTCTTC. Protein product: CASSYGTGYNEQFF.